The clone carrying this T cell receptor (beta chain) has a count of ten or more. Its antigen is not identified. CDR3 size: 16 residues. V shed 0 bases and J 7 bases; nucleotides not matched to a gene: 9. The V gene's germline CDR1 is SGDLS and CDR2 YYNGEE. The data were taken from a study of T-cell memory formation after mild COVID-19. TCRdb fed the 5' RACE reads into MiXCR, producing one record per CDR3 protein. Found here are around 200,000 distinct CDR3 sequences, approximately 10% of them singletons; the top ten hold 3% to 4.5%. Study-level results: Later expanders leaned toward CD4+, whereas clones contracting from day 15 to 85 were balanced CD4/CD8.

Sequencing input: PBMCs or a T cell subset sorted from them (not recorded which). This clonotype was obtained from a man younger than 35 who had mild COVID-19 (a few samples of this study predate the infection). Cell type and time point are not known. This chain links TRBV9 with TRBJ2-1; 8 positions agree with TRBD2. The CDR3 sequence is CASSVAIRGGRNEQFF. The CDR3 DNA reads as TGTGCCAGCAGCGTAGCTATCCGGGGGGGCCGGAATGAGCAGTTCTTC.